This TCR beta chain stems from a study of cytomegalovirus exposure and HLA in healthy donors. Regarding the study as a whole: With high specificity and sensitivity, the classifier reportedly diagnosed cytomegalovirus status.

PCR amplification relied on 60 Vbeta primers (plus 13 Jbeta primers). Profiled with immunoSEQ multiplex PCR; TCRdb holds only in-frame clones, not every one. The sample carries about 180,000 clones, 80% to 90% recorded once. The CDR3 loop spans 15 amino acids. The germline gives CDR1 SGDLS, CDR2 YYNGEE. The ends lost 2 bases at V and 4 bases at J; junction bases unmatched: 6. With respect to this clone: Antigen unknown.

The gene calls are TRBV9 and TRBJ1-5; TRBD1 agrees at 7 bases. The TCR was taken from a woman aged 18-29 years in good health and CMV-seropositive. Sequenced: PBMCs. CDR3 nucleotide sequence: TGTGCCAGCAGCGTCCACGGACAGGAGAATCAGCCCCAGCATTTT. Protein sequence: CASSVHGQENQPQHF.